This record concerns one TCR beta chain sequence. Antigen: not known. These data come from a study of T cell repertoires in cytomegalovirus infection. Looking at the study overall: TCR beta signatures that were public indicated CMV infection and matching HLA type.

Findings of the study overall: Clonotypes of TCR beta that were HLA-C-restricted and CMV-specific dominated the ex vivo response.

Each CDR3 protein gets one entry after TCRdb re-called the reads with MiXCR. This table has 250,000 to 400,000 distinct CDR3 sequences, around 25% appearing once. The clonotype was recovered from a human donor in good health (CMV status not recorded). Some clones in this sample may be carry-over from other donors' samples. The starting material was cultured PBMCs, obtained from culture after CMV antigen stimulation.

This CDR3 reads CASSYGNYGYTF. CDR3 DNA sequence: TGTGCCAGCAGTTACGGGAACTATGGCTACACCTTC. The chain couples TRBV6-2 or TRBV6-3 to TRBJ1-2, with D unresolved. V was cut by 2 bases and J by 2 bases, with 3 bases left in between. There are 12 residues in the CDR3. The germline gives CDR1 MNHEY, CDR2 SVGEGT.